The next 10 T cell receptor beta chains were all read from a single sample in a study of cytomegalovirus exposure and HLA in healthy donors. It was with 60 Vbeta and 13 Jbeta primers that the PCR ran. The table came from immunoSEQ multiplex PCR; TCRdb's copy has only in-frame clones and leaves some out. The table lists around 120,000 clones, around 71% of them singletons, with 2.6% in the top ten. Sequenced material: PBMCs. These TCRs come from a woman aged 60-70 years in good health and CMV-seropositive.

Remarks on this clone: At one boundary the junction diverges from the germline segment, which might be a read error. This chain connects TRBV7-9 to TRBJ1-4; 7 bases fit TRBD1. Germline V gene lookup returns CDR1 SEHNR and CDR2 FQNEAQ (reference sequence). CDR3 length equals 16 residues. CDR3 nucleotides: TGTTCCAGCAGCTTAACAGGGGCGCGGGCTAATGAAAAACTGTTTTTT. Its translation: CSSSLTGARANEKLFF.

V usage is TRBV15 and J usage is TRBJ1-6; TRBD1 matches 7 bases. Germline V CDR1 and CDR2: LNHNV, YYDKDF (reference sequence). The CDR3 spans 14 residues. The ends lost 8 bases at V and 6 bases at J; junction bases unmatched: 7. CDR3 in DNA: TGTGCCACCTCCTCACAGGGGAGTAATTCACCCCTCCACTTT. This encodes CATSSQGSNSPLHF.

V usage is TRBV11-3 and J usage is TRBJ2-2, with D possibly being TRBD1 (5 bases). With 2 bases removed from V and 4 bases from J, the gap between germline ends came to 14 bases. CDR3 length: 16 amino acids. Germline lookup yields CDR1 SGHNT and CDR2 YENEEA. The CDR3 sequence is CASSLIAGSGTGELFF. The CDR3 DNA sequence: TGTGCCAGCAGCTTAATTGCAGGGTCGGGCACCGGGGAGCTGTTTTTT.

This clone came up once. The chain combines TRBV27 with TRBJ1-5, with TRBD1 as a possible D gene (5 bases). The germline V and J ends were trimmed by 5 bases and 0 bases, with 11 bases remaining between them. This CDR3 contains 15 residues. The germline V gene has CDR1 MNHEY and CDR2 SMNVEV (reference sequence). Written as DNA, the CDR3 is TGTGCCAGCAGTCCGGACACCCTTAGCAATCAGCCCCAGCATTTT. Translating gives CASSPDTLSNQPQHF.

CDR3 loop: CASSLAGTGPSSGNTIYF. CDR3 nucleotide sequence: TGTGCCAGCAGCTTAGCTGGGACAGGCCCTAGCTCTGGAAACACCATATATTTT. V and J are TRBV7-8 and TRBJ1-3; 8 nucleotides agree with TRBD1. J gave up 0 bases and V 0 bases, and 7 bases lay outside the gene matches. Germline values: CDR1 SGHVS, CDR2 FQNEAQ. This CDR3 comprises 18 residues.

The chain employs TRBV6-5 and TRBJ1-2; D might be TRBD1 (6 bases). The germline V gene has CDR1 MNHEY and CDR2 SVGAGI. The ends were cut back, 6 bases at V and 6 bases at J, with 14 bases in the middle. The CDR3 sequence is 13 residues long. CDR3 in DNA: TGTGCCAGCAGCAGGGGAGGGGTTAATGGCTACACCTTC. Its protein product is CASSRGGVNGYTF.

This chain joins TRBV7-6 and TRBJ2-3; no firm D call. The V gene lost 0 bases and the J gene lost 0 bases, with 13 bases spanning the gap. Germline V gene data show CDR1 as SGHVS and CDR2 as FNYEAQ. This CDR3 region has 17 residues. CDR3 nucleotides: TGTGCCAGCAGCTTAGCGGTGCGGCGCGTCAGCACAGATACGCAGTATTTT. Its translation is CASSLAVRRVSTDTQYF.

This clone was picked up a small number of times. The CDR3 loop is CASSEEGSGGALTDTQYF. The CDR3 DNA sequence: TGTGCCAGCAGTGAAGAAGGTAGCGGGGGGGCATTGACAGATACGCAGTATTTT. The chain has TRBV6-1 and TRBJ2-3; 11 bases match TRBD2. V shed 1 base, J shed 3 bases, and the junction held 9 bases outside the gene matches. Germline values: CDR1 MNHNS, CDR2 SASEGT. CDR3 length equals 18 residues.

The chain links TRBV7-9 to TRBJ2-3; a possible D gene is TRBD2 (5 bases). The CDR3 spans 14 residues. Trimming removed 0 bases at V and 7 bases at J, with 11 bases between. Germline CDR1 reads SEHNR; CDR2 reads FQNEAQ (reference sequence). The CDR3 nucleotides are TGTGCCAGCAGCTTAGCATTGTCCGGGAATACGCAGTATTTT. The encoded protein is CASSLALSGNTQYF.

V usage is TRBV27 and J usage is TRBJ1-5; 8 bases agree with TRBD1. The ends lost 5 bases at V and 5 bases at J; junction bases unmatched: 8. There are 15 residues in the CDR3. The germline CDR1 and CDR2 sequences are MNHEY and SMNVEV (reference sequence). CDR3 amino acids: CASSTAGGGHQPQHF. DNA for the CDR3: TGTGCCAGCAGTACCGCAGGGGGCGGGCATCAGCCCCAGCATTTT.